This T cell receptor (beta chain) appears in the sequencing data of a study of shared clonotypes between healthy human individuals. As for the study in general: A donor's plate count was three for CD4 naive and three for CD4 memory; CD8 naive had two and CD8 memory one.

The V end was cut by 5 bases, the J end by 1 base, with 15 bases between. The CDR3 spans 15 residues. Per the germline V gene, CDR1 is SGHAT and CDR2 is FQNNGV. In its sample, this clone was seen many times. Antigen unknown. Some clones are missing from TCRdb's copy, which holds only in-frame ones; the method was immunoSEQ multiplex PCR. This table holds about 320,000 clones, roughly 91% found once. Overall study findings and caveats: Among donors, the sharing of clonotypes was expected to be influenced by sequencing depth.

The material sequenced was memory CD8+ T cells sorted from blood. Subset specified: CD45RO+ cells pooled with CCR7-negative TemRA cells. J is TRBJ2-7 and V is TRBV11-2; D ambiguous. The receptor's source is a man aged 18 to 30 in good health. The CDR3: CASSTEGIESYEQYF. DNA of the CDR3: TGTGCCAGCAGCACTGAAGGAATAGAATCCTACGAGCAGTACTTC.